The rows below give T cell receptor beta chains drawn from one sample of a study of beta chain features in type 1 diabetes. The repertoire was sequenced with immunoSEQ multiplex PCR; TCRdb's copy has only in-frame clones and lacks some. Of 970,000 or so clones listed, about 17% are singletons. What was sequenced was naive CD4+ T cells from blood. Source of these receptors: a woman aged 18-29 years in good health. The CDR3 runs from the conserved cysteine through the conserved F or W. A D gene is named only where the DNA matches it firmly. Size values are once, few and many counts, or a class for expanded clones, and some rows have none.

>few|TRBV7-2|.|TRBJ2-1
TGTGCCAGCAGCTTAATTCAGAGCTCCTACAATGAGCAGTTCTTC
CASSLIQSSYNEQFF
>.|TRBV4-2|.|TRBJ2-3
TGTGCCAGCAGCCAAGCCCCCCGGGTTACAGATACGCAGTATTTT
CASSQAPRVTDTQYF
>few|TRBV4-1|.|TRBJ2-3
TGCGCCAGCAGCCAAGCCAATGGGCTACTATATCCCAGCACAGATACGCAGTATTTT
CASSQANGLLYPSTDTQYF
>few|TRBV25-1|.|TRBJ2-3
TGTGCCAGCAGTGAACCAGGAACAGATACGCAGTATTTT
CASSEPGTDTQYF
>.|TRBV7-2|.|TRBJ2-5
TGTGCCAGCGGTGCCGGGAGATGGGAGACCCAGTACTTC
CASGAGRWETQYF
>.|TRBV5-1|.|TRBJ2-1
TGCGCCAGCAGCTTGGATGGCTTTGAGCAGTTCTTC
CASSLDGFEQFF
>few|TRBV4-2|TRBD2|TRBJ2-2
TGTGCCAGCAGCCAACCCCTAGGGGGGGTAGCGGGAGCTGGGACCGGGGAGCTGTTTTTT
CASSQPLGGVAGAGTGELFF
>few|TRBV5-5|.|TRBJ2-5
TGTGCCAGCTCGAAGGCACGGGAGACCCAGTACTTC
CASSKARETQYF
>.|TRBV6-1|.|TRBJ2-3
TGTGCCAGCATGCTTCAAGGGGGGAGCACAGATACGCAGTATTTT
CASMLQGGSTDTQYF
>few|TRBV2|.|TRBJ2-2
TGTGCCAGCAGCAGGGAGGCAGCCATCACCGGGGAGCTGTTTTTT
CASSREAAITGELFF
>many|TRBV19|.|TRBJ1-4
TGTGCCAGCCGACGGGCCTCCAATGAAAAACTGTTTTTT
CASRRASNEKLFF
>.|TRBV10-3|.|TRBJ2-3
TGTGCCATCAGTGAATACACAGATACGCAGTATTTT
CAISEYTDTQYF
>.|TRBV5-4|TRBD2|TRBJ2-7
TGTGCCAGCAGCCCAGGGATAGCGGGAGCTCTTAGCTCCTACGAGCAGTACTTC
CASSPGIAGALSSYEQYF
>few|TRBV14|.|TRBJ2-2
TGTGCCAGCAGCCAAGGTCTACCGAACACCGGGGAGCTGTTTTTT
CASSQGLPNTGELFF
>once|TRBV7-3|.|TRBJ2-1
TGTGCCAGCAGCTTAAGCCCCCCCAATGAGCAGTTCTTC
CASSLSPPNEQFF
>few|TRBV9|.|TRBJ2-1
TGTGCCAGCAGCGCCAGTGCGGGTGAGCAGTTCTTC
CASSASAGEQFF
>.|TRBV5-1|.|TRBJ1-1
TGCGCCAGCAGCTTAACAGAAGTGAACACTGAAGCTTTCTTT
CASSLTEVNTEAFF
>few|TRBV20-1|.|TRBJ2-3
TGCAGTGCTAGTCCCATGGATACGCAGTATTTT
CSASPMDTQYF
>.|TRBV9|TRBD1|TRBJ1-2
TGTGCCAGCAGCGGCCGGGTAGGGGGCCGGGGCTACACCTTC
CASSGRVGGRGYTF
>few|TRBV7-8|.|TRBJ2-2
TGTGCCAGCAGCTCCTTTCTAAGGGAGCTGTTTTTT
CASSSFLRELFF
>.|TRBV21-1|.|TRBJ2-7
TGTGCCAGCAGCAAAGGGAACCAGTACGAGCAGTACTTC
CASSKGNQYEQYF
>.|TRBV29-1|TRBD1|TRBJ2-3
TGCAGCGGGGGGGACAGGGGGCGCACAGATACGCAGTATTTT
CSGGDRGRTDTQYF
>.|TRBV28|.|TRBJ1-5
TGTGCCAGCAGCCTCCTCAGTGAGGCGCAGCCCCAGCATTTT
CASSLLSEAQPQHF
>few|TRBV27|TRBD1|TRBJ1-5
TGTGCCAGCAGATGGGACAGTACTAGCAATCAGCCCCAGCATTTT
CASRWDSTSNQPQHF
>.|TRBV9|.|TRBJ2-3
TGTGCCAGCAGCGACGAGCGGCGCACAGATACGCAGTATTTT
CASSDERRTDTQYF
>.|TRBV2|.|TRBJ1-5
TGTGCCAGCAGTGTGCACACCAAACAGCCCCAGCATTTT
CASSVHTKQPQHF
>few|TRBV9|TRBD1|TRBJ2-1
TGTGCCAGCAGCGTAGAGCCGGGACAGGGGGAGCAGTTCTTC
CASSVEPGQGEQFF
>.|TRBV7-2|.|TRBJ2-1
TGTGCCAGCAGCTTAAGTAGCTCATCCGACAATGAGCAGTTCTTC
CASSLSSSSDNEQFF
>.|TRBV7-6|.|TRBJ2-2
TGTGCCAGCAGCCCAACGAACACCGGGGAGCTGTTTTTT
CASSPTNTGELFF
>.|TRBV11-2|TRBD1|TRBJ2-2
TGTGCCAGCAGTACCGACAGGGTTACCGGGGAGCTGTTTTTT
CASSTDRVTGELFF
>.|TRBV2|TRBD1|TRBJ1-1
TGTGCCAGTTCGGGACAGGGGAACACTGAAGCTTTCTTT
CASSGQGNTEAFF
>few|TRBV20-1|.|TRBJ2-1
TGCAGTGCTAGAGGCGGGAATGAGCAGTTCTTC
CSARGGNEQFF
>once|TRBV15|TRBD2|TRBJ2-1
TGTGCCACCAGCAGAGGAAGCGGGGGGCGGCTCTACAATGAGCAGTTCTTC
CATSRGSGGRLYNEQFF
>.|TRBV13|TRBD2|TRBJ2-2
TGTGCCAGCAGCCTGGAGGCGGGAGGGCCACGGAAGCTGTTTTTT
CASSLEAGGPRKLFF
>.|TRBV7-3|.|TRBJ2-3
TGTGCCAGCAGCTTAATGGCAGGGAGCACAGATACGCAGTATTTT
CASSLMAGSTDTQYF
>few|TRBV5-4|.|TRBJ2-7
TGTGCCAGCAGCTCACAGGGCGCCTACGAGCAGTACTTC
CASSSQGAYEQYF